This T cell receptor (beta chain) was obtained from a study of a mutant IDH1 vaccine in newly diagnosed glioma. With respect to this clone: Antigen specificity is unknown.

Generated by immunoSEQ multiplex PCR, the TCRdb table keeps only in-frame clones and is missing some. The profile shows 50,000 to 70,000 clones, around 74% of them singletons. V was pared by 6 bases and J by 2 bases, with 8 bases between. Germline-derived CDR1 and CDR2 are MNHNY and SVGAGI (reference sequence). The CDR3 runs to 13 residues. Time point described: week 35, safety follow-up. A 20-mer mutant IDH1 peptide at 300 ug was injected subcutaneously with topical imiquimod. The rearrangement uses TRBV6-6 and TRBJ2-1, with a weak D call TRBD2 (5 bases). This receptor was taken from a man aged 50-59 years with glioma. Sample: PBMCs, taken from a glioma patient whose treatment included an IDH1 peptide vaccine. This chain's CDR3 is CASSPGTYNEQFF. DNA of the CDR3: TGTGCCAGCAGCCCCGGGACCTACAATGAGCAGTTCTTC.